A selection of T cell receptor beta chains follows, all from one sample in a study of T cell repertoires in cytomegalovirus infection. TCRdb re-analysed the reads in MiXCR, keeping a single row per CDR3 protein. This table has 200,000 or so distinct CDR3 sequences, about 21% appearing once. Sequenced sample: PBMCs. The source of these receptors is a human donor in good health (CMV status not recorded). Some clones in this sample may be carry-over from other donors' samples. Each CDR3 is given without its conserved first and last residue. The D gene is left open where the match is weak. Clone size is not always given. Where it is, it says once, few, many or a class for expanded clones.

J: TRBJ2-7; size: .; V: TRBV29-1; D: .; CDR3: SVEVPGKTTGEQY
J: TRBJ1-1; size: .; V: TRBV5-1; D: .; CDR3: ASSTGTLTAAF
J: TRBJ2-7; size: few; V: TRBV4-1; D: .; CDR3: ASSALTGVAYEQY
J: TRBJ2-7; size: few; V: TRBV20-1; D: .; CDR3: SARETGLSPTLAQY
J: TRBJ2-1; size: .; V: TRBV20-1; D: TRBD2; CDR3: SARGTSRSYNEQF
J: TRBJ2-7; size: many; V: TRBV7-2; D: .; CDR3: ASSQNIFYEQY
J: TRBJ1-1; size: .; V: TRBV5-4; D: TRBD1; CDR3: ASSQGQGRRNTEAF
J: TRBJ1-4; size: many; V: TRBV4-1; D: .; CDR3: ASSQATFFTNEKLF
J: TRBJ2-1; size: .; V: TRBV3-1; D: .; CDR3: ASSLRRRRRTNSYNEQF
J: TRBJ2-2; size: few; V: TRBV29-1; D: TRBD2; CDR3: SVERGGSRGGELF
J: TRBJ2-3; size: .; V: TRBV7-6; D: TRBD2; CDR3: ASSPLAGDTDTQY
J: TRBJ2-2; size: many; V: TRBV12-3/TRBV12-4; D: .; CDR3: ASRTVSDTGELF
J: TRBJ1-1; size: .; V: TRBV7-3; D: TRBD1; CDR3: ASSDWDSMNTEAF
J: TRBJ2-7; size: few; V: TRBV30; D: .; CDR3: AWSRLSYEQY
J: TRBJ1-1; size: .; V: TRBV7-9; D: TRBD1; CDR3: ASSPTDRLNTEAF
J: TRBJ2-1; size: few; V: TRBV19; D: .; CDR3: ASSRGVGAMGNEQF
J: TRBJ2-7; size: few; V: TRBV12-3/TRBV12-4; D: .; CDR3: ASSLASGYYEQY
J: TRBJ1-1; size: few; V: TRBV6-1; D: TRBD1; CDR3: ASRFTGGNTEAF
J: TRBJ2-3; size: few; V: TRBV28; D: TRBD2; CDR3: ASSPGTSGLGTDTQY
J: TRBJ2-2; size: .; V: TRBV11-2; D: .; CDR3: ASRKEGVRAGELF
J: TRBJ2-7; size: few; V: TRBV29-1; D: TRBD2; CDR3: SARPGGRSYEQY
J: TRBJ2-1; size: few; V: TRBV19; D: .; CDR3: ASSRGGGRYNEQF
J: TRBJ1-6; size: many; V: TRBV12-3/TRBV12-4; D: .; CDR3: ASRNTGGANSPLH
J: TRBJ1-4; size: few; V: TRBV13; D: .; CDR3: ASSLSLAGEKLF
J: TRBJ1-3; size: .; V: TRBV11-1; D: .; CDR3: ASSLARTASGNTIY
J: TRBJ2-1; size: many; V: TRBV7-8; D: .; CDR3: ASSRGTAPLHEQF
J: TRBJ2-5; size: .; V: TRBV19; D: .; CDR3: ASSPTRVETQY
J: TRBJ1-1; size: few; V: TRBV7-9; D: .; CDR3: ASSLEGITEAF
J: TRBJ2-5; size: .; V: TRBV5-6; D: .; CDR3: ASSFVSGETQY
J: TRBJ1-1; size: .; V: TRBV5-1; D: .; CDR3: ASNPDGGNEAF
J: TRBJ2-7; size: many; V: TRBV5-5; D: .; CDR3: ASNVPGGPLEQY
J: TRBJ2-2; size: few; V: TRBV6-6; D: TRBD2; CDR3: ASSRGLAADTGELF
J: TRBJ1-6; size: few; V: TRBV25-1; D: .; CDR3: ARQGNNSPLH
J: TRBJ2-5; size: .; V: TRBV12-3/TRBV12-4; D: .; CDR3: ASGYETQY
J: TRBJ1-5; size: .; V: TRBV19; D: .; CDR3: ASSISPGTGGQPQH
J: TRBJ2-4; size: .; V: TRBV19; D: TRBD1; CDR3: ASTDRGDIQY
J: TRBJ1-2; size: .; V: TRBV7-3; D: .; CDR3: ASSPRGDANYGYT
J: TRBJ2-1; size: once; V: TRBV12-3/TRBV12-4; D: .; CDR3: ASSFGQSYEQF
J: TRBJ1-6; size: few; V: TRBV12-5; D: .; CDR3: ASGFPGHSPLH
J: TRBJ2-3; size: .; V: TRBV20-1; D: .; CDR3: SARDSQGITDTQY
J: TRBJ2-5; size: .; V: TRBV7-8; D: TRBD1; CDR3: ASSFGTGRSQETQY
J: TRBJ1-2; size: many; V: TRBV7-2; D: .; CDR3: ASSLAVNYGYT
J: TRBJ2-3; size: .; V: TRBV4-3; D: .; CDR3: ASSQAGDLTDTQY
J: TRBJ2-2; size: many; V: TRBV6-5; D: TRBD2; CDR3: ASRISGANTGELF
J: TRBJ1-1; size: few; V: TRBV7-2; D: .; CDR3: ASSRGERNEAF